This entry lists 2 T cell receptor beta chains sequenced from one sample in a study of OX40 agonist ivuxolimab in advanced cancers. TCRdb's copy holds only in-frame clones and misses some; the assay was immunoSEQ multiplex PCR. The top ten hold roughly 0.56% of the sample, which has around 74,000 clones, around 92% seen once. The material was CD4+ or CD8+ T cells sorted from blood, obtained in a trial of the OX40 agonist ivuxolimab. These receptors all come from an adult with an advanced solid tumor such as melanoma, head and neck, liver or kidney cancer.

The genes are TRBV5-1 and TRBJ2-2; either TRBD1 or TRBD2 may supply D (5 bases each). The germline V and J ends were trimmed by 3 bases and 1 base, with 10 bases remaining between them. Germline V lookup: CDR1 SGHRS, CDR2 YFSETQ. There are 15 residues in the CDR3. DNA for the CDR3: TGCGCCAGCAGCTGGGACGGAAAGAACACCGGGGAGCTGTTTTTT. Encoded protein: CASSWDGKNTGELFF.

J is TRBJ2-5 and V is TRBV7-3; the match to TRBD1 covers 7 bases. Per germline, CDR1 SGHTA and CDR2 FQGTGA. This CDR3 is 15 amino acids long. V lost 4 bases and J lost 5; bases outside the gene matches: 10. The CDR3 here is CASSSSGQLGETQYF. The CDR3 nucleotides are TGTGCCAGCAGCTCCTCGGGACAGTTGGGGGAGACCCAGTACTTC.